Listed here are 5 T cell receptor beta chains from one sample, sequenced in a study of CD8 T cells in ankylosing spondylitis. General study points: Blood from ankylosing spondylitis patients appeared to carry a characteristic eight-variant TCR beta motif.

These receptors have no known antigen. Each CDR3 protein is one row after TCRdb ran MiXCR on the 5' RACE reads. This sample carries some 840,000 distinct CDR3 sequences, 10% to 15% of them seen once, and the ten largest clones take 0.51%. Sequencing was carried out using blood, either unsorted or a sorted T cell fraction (not recorded which). These receptors all stem from a male donor with ankylosing spondylitis.

This clonotype was found many times. The rearrangement uses TRBV29-1 and TRBJ1-1; D is unclear. The CDR3 has 9 amino acids. V lost 3 bases to trimming and J lost 5 bases, with 1 base between them. CDR1 SQVTM and CDR2 ANQGSEA come from the germline V gene. CDR3 nucleotides: TGCAGCGTTGAGACTGAAGCTTTCTTT. This translates into CSVETEAFF.

This chain uses TRBV20-1 with TRBJ2-7; D is unclear. The CDR3 contains 11 residues. The germline CDR1 and CDR2 sequences are DFQATT and SNEGSKA (reference sequence). V lost 2 bases to trimming and J lost 2 bases, with 4 bases between them. CDR3 nucleotide sequence: TGCAGTGCTAGAACAACCTACGAGCAGTACTTC. As protein: CSARTTYEQYF.

This clonotype was picked up a small number of times. The chain links TRBV20-1 to TRBJ1-5; 9 positions match TRBD1. Germline V gene data show CDR1 as DFQATT and CDR2 as SNEGSKA (reference sequence). J gave up 6 bases and V 6 bases, and 6 bases lay outside the gene matches. The CDR3 contains 13 residues. The CDR3 DNA follows: TGCAGTGCAATACAGGGGGCTCGTCAGCCCCAGCATTTT. It yields the protein CSAIQGARQPQHF.

This clonotype was picked up a small number of times. The chain couples TRBV12-3 or TRBV12-4 to TRBJ2-7, with D possibly being TRBD2 (6 bases). The CDR3 runs 13 residues. V lost 7 bases, J lost 7 bases, and 17 bases lay in between. The CDR3 region is CASTGTAPGEQYF. CDR3 nucleotides: TGTGCCAGCACCGGGACTGCCCCGGGGGAGCAGTACTTC.

On this clonotype: A read error may produce the germline difference seen at one junction end. The chain couples TRBV20-1 to TRBJ2-1; D gene unclear. This CDR3 has 16 amino acids. Germline-derived CDR1 and CDR2 are DFQATT and SNEGSKA (reference sequence). The CDR3: CCAPPRGIRSYNEQFF. The CDR3 DNA follows: TGCTGTGCCCCACCCCGAGGTATACGGTCCTACAATGAGCAGTTCTTC.